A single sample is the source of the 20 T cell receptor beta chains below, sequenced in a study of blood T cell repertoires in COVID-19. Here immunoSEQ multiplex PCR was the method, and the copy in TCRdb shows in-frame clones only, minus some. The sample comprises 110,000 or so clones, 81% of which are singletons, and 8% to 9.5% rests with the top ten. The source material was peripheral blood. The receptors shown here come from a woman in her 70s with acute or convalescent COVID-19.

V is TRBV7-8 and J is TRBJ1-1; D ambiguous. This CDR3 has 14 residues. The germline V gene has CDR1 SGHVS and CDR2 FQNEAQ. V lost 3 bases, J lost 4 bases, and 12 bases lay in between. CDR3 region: CASSLAGSATEAFF. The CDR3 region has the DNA TGTGCCAGCAGCTTGGCGGGGAGCGCCACTGAAGCTTTCTTT.

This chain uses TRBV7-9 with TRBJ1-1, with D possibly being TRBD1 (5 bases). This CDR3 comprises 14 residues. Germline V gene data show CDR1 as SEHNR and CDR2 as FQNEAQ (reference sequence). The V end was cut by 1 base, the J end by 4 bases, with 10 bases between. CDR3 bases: TGTGCCAGCAGCTTAGTGGGGCGCGGCACTGAAGCTTTCTTT. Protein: CASSLVGRGTEAFF. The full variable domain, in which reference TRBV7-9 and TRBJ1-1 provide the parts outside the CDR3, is DTGVSQNPRHKITKRGQNVTFRCDPISEHNRLYWYRQTLGQGPEFLTYFQNEAQLEKSRLLSDRFSAERPKGSFSTLEIQRTEQGDSAMYLCASSLVGRGTEAFFGQGTRLTVV.

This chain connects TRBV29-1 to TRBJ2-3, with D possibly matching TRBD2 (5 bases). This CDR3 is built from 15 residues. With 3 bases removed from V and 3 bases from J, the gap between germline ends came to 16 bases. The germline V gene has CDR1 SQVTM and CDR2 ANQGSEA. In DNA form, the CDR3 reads TGCAGCGTTGAGATCCTACTAGTCGGTACAGATACGCAGTATTTT. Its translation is CSVEILLVGTDTQYF.

The CDR3 DNA is TGTGCCAGCAGTTTAGGGCAGGGGGCCTACGAGCAGTACTTC. This gives the protein CASSLGQGAYEQYF. This rearrangement joins TRBV27 to TRBJ2-7, with 7 positions matching TRBD1. The germline V gene encodes CDR1 MNHEY and CDR2 SMNVEV (reference sequence). With V trimmed by 2 bases and J by 2 bases, 3 bases remained unmatched. The CDR3 spans 14 residues.

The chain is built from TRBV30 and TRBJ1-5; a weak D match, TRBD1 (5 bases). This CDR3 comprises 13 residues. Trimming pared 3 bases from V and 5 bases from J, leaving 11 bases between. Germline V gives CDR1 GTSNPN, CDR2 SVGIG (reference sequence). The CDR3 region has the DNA TGTGCCTGGAGCCCCGGGGGGTATCAGCCCCAGCATTTT. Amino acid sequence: CAWSPGGYQPQHF.

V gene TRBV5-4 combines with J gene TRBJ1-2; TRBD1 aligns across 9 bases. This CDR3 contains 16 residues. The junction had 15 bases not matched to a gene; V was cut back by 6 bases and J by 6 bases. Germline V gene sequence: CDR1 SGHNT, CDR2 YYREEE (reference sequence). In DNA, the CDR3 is TGTGCCAGCACCTCCCCCCGGGACAGGGACGTAGATGGCTACACCTTC. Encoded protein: CASTSPRDRDVDGYTF.

CDR3 loop: CASSVGQRNQPQHF. The CDR3 DNA sequence: TGTGCCAGCAGCGTGGGACAACGGAATCAGCCCCAGCATTTT. The V gene is TRBV7-8, the J gene TRBJ1-5; the D gene is possibly TRBD1 (6 bases). Germline CDR1 reads SGHVS; CDR2 reads FQNEAQ. Trimming left V 5 bases short and J 4 bases short, with 12 bases between. This CDR3 region has 14 residues.

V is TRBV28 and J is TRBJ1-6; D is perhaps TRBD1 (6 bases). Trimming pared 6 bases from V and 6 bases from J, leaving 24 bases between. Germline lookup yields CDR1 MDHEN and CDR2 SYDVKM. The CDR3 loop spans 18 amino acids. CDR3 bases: TGTGCCAGCAGCCATACAGGGACCCCTCTCCGAAGTAATTCACCCCTCCACTTT. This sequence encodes CASSHTGTPLRSNSPLHF.

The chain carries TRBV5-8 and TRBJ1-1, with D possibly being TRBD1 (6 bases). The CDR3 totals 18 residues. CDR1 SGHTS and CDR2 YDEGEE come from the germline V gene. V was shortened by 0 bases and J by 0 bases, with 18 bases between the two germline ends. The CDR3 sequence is CASSLEIPGRGLNTEAFF. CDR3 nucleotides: TGTGCCAGCAGCTTGGAGATACCGGGCAGGGGCTTGAACACTGAAGCTTTCTTT.

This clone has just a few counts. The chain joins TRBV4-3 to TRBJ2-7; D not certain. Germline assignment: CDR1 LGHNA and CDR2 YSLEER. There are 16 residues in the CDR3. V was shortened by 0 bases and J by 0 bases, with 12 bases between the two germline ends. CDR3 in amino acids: CASSQDDMLGSYEQYF. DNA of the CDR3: TGCGCCAGCAGCCAAGATGACATGTTAGGCTCCTACGAGCAGTACTTC.

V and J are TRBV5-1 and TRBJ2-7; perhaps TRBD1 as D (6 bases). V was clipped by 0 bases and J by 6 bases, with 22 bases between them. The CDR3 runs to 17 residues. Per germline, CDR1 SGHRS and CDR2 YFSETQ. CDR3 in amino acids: CASSLAVARGMRTEQYF. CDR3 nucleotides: TGCGCCAGCAGCTTGGCGGTTGCCAGGGGCATGCGGACCGAGCAGTACTTC.

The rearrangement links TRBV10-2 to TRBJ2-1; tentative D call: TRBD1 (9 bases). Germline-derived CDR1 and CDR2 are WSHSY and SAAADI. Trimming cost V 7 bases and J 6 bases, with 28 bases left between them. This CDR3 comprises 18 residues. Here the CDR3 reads CASTPNTGGPGTSNEQFF. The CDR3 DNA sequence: TGCGCCAGCACCCCAAATACAGGGGGCCCCGGGACTAGCAATGAGCAGTTCTTC.

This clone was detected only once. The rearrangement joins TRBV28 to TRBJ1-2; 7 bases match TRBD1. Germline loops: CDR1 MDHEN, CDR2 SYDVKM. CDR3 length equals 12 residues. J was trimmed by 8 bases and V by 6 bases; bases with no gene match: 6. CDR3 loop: CASRLGTEGYTF. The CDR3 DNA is TGTGCCAGCAGGCTCGGGACAGAAGGCTACACCTTC.

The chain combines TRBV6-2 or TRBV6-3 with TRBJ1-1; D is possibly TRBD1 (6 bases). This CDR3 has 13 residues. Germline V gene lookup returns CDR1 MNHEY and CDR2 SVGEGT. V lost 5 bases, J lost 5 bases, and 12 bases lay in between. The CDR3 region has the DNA TGTGCCAGCAGTGTCGGGACATATACTGAAGCTTTCTTT. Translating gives CASSVGTYTEAFF.

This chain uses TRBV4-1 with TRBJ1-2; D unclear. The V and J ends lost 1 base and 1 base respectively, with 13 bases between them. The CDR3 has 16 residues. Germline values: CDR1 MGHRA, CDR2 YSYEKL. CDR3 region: CASSQGVRRDNYGYTF. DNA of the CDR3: TGCGCCAGCAGCCAAGGGGTTAGACGGGATAACTATGGCTACACCTTC.

The CDR3 here is CSASQGVDTQYF. Written as DNA, the CDR3 is TGCAGTGCTAGTCAAGGGGTAGATACGCAGTATTTT. The chain joins TRBV20-1 to TRBJ2-3, with D tentatively TRBD1 (5 bases). The CDR3 sequence is 12 residues long. CDR1 and CDR2 (germline): DFQATT, SNEGSKA (reference sequence). Trimming left V 3 bases short and J 5 bases short, with 9 bases between.

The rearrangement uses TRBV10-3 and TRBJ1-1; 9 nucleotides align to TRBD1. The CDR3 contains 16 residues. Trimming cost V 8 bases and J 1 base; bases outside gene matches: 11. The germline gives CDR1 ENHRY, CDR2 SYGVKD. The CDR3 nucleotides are TGTGCCATCGCGGGACAGGGAACGAGAGCGAACACTGAAGCTTTCTTT. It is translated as CAIAGQGTRANTEAFF.

In DNA form, the CDR3 reads TGTGCCAGCAGCTTCGACAGGGGATCGTTAAGCGAAAAACTGTTTTTT. The encoded protein is CASSFDRGSLSEKLFF. This chain links TRBV7-9 with TRBJ1-4, with 8 bases fitting TRBD1. With V trimmed by 3 bases and J by 8 bases, 11 bases remained unmatched. Per germline, CDR1 SEHNR and CDR2 FQNEAQ (reference sequence). The CDR3 has 16 residues.

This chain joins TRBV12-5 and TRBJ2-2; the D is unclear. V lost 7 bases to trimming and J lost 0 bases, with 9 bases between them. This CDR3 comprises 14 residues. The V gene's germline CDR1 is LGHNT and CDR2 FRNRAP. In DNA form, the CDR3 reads TGTGCTAGTGCGTTACATCCGAACACCGGGGAGCTGTTTTTT. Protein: CASALHPNTGELFF.

The CDR3 region is CASMYSRASTGELFF. CDR3 bases: TGCGCCAGCATGTACAGCAGGGCCTCCACCGGGGAGCTGTTTTTT. The chain is built from TRBV4-3 and TRBJ2-2, with a tentative D call TRBD1 (5 bases). CDR1 and CDR2 from the germline V gene are LGHNA and YSLEER. The CDR3 extends over 15 amino acids. Trimming left V 7 bases short and J 4 bases short, with 16 bases between.